The next 5 T cell receptor beta chains were all read from a single sample in a study of CXCR3-negative and CXCR3-positive naive CD8 T cells. The libraries of TRB cDNA were prepared using 5' RACE with UMI labels. Reanalyzing the 5' RACE reads, TCRdb keeps one entry per CDR3 protein, without DNA. The sample holds tens of thousands of distinct CDR3 sequences. The sequenced sample was naive CXCR3- CD8+ T cells from blood. Documented subset: CD45RO-CCR7+CD27+CD95- naive CD8+ T cells lacking CXCR3 (TNR3-). These receptors were taken from a human donor in good health. Some clones in this sample may be carry-over from other donors' samples.

This chain joins TRBV29-1 and TRBJ2-3; TCRdb gives TRBD2 as the D gene, but with no DNA this cannot be confirmed. In germline, CDR1 is SQVTM, CDR2 ANQGSEA. This CDR3 has 16 residues. The CDR3: CSVEGGDYYLTDTQYF.

V usage is TRBV29-1 and J usage is TRBJ2-7; TCRdb calls TRBD1, which cannot be checked without DNA. Germline V gene data show CDR1 as SQVTM and CDR2 as ANQGSEA. The CDR3 is 15 residues long. This CDR3 reads CSVVPGGTDSYEQYF.

V is TRBV20-1 and J is TRBJ2-7; TCRdb picks TRBD2, but there is no DNA to check that call. The CDR3 covers 18 residues. Germline V gene data show CDR1 as DFQATT and CDR2 as SNEGSKA (reference sequence). The CDR3 region is CSARVGGLAGGSSYEQYF.

The rearrangement uses TRBV11-2 and TRBJ2-3. CDR3 size: 12 residues. Germline CDR1 SGHAT, CDR2 FQNNGV. Here the CDR3 reads CASVMGSDTQYF.

This chain joins TRBV7-9 and TRBJ1-1; without DNA, the TCRdb call of TRBD1 cannot be checked. Germline-derived CDR1 and CDR2 are SEHNR and FQNEAQ (reference sequence). The CDR3 loop spans 14 amino acids. The CDR3 sequence: CASRPGRENTEAFF.